These 17 T cell receptor beta chains were sequenced from one sample in a study of blood T cell repertoires in COVID-19. Assay: immunoSEQ multiplex PCR; the TCRdb copy retains only in-frame clones and omits some. This table holds fewer than 350,000 clones, 80% to 90% found once. Sequencing was performed on PBMCs or T cells enriched from blood (not recorded which). These receptors originate from a man aged 25-40 years who had recovered from COVID-19.

This clone was counted once. The gene calls are TRBV18 and TRBJ1-4; D might be TRBD1 (5 bases). The CDR3 runs to 15 residues. CDR1 is KGHSH, CDR2 LQKENI, per germline. V lost 1 base, J lost 1 base, and 7 bases lay in between. The CDR3 nucleotides are TGTGCCAGCTCACCACAAGGGGAAACTAATGAAAAACTGTTTTTT. Protein product: CASSPQGETNEKLFF.

The chain uses TRBV3-1 (or the pseudogene TRBV3-2) and TRBJ2-7; a weak D match, TRBD1 (5 bases). In germline, CDR1 is LGHDT, CDR2 YNNKEL (reference sequence). V lost 1 base and J lost 6, with 10 bases in between. The CDR3 covers 13 residues. CDR3 sequence: CASSQAGITEQYF. The CDR3, as DNA: TGTGCCAGCAGCCAAGCAGGGATCACCGAGCAGTACTTC.

The V and J genes are TRBV6-4 and TRBJ1-6, with D maybe TRBD1 (6 bases). This CDR3 has 18 residues. V shed 0 bases and J shed 6 bases, with 18 bases lying between them. CDR1 and CDR2 from the germline V gene are MRHNA and SNTAGT. The CDR3, as DNA: TGTGCCAGCAGTGACTCGATAACTGCAGGGGAGTCTAATTCACCCCTCCACTTT. Translating gives CASSDSITAGESNSPLHF.

This clone was counted at least ten times. The chain recombines TRBV20-1 with TRBJ1-1; the D is unclear. Germline V gene sequence: CDR1 DFQATT, CDR2 SNEGSKA (reference sequence). The CDR3 extends over 11 amino acids. Trimming removed 6 bases from V and 9 bases from J, with 14 bases in between. The DNA of the CDR3 is TGCAGTGCCCCCCGGCGGGATAAAGCTTTCTTT. This encodes CSAPRRDKAFF.

For the CDR3, the DNA is TGCGCCAGCAGCCACCGGTCTAGCGGGGTGTGGCAGTATTTT. Protein product: CASSHRSSGVWQYF. V gene TRBV4-1 combines with J gene TRBJ2-3, with 9 bases lining up with TRBD2. CDR1 MGHRA and CDR2 YSYEKL come from the germline V gene. Trimming at V came to 3 bases and at J to 11 bases, leaving 9 bases not matched to a gene. The CDR3 is 14 amino acids.

This chain uses TRBV10-3 with TRBJ1-2; TRBD1 might be the D (5 bases). The CDR3 loop spans 12 amino acids. The V end was cut by 3 bases, the J end by 5 bases, with 7 bases between. Germline V CDR1 and CDR2: ENHRY, SYGVKD. The chain's CDR3 is CAISDREYGYTF. CDR3 nucleotide sequence: TGTGCCATCAGTGACAGGGAATATGGCTACACCTTC.

The chain is built from TRBV20-1 and TRBJ1-2, with a possible D match to TRBD1 (5 bases). V lost 2 bases and J 5 bases, leaving 6 bases between the germline ends. The germline V gene has CDR1 DFQATT and CDR2 SNEGSKA (reference sequence). The CDR3 sequence is 11 residues long. CDR3 coding DNA: TGCAGTGCTAGACAGGGTTATGGCTACACCTTC. Residues: CSARQGYGYTF.

The V gene is TRBV19, the J gene TRBJ2-1; 9 positions agree with TRBD1. From germline, CDR1 is LNHDA and CDR2 SQIVND (reference sequence). The length of the CDR3 is 15 residues. The junction had 8 bases not matched to a gene; V was cut back by 9 bases and J by 2 bases. The CDR3 sequence: CASLQQGAAYNEQFF. In nucleotides, the CDR3 is TGTGCCAGCCTTCAACAGGGGGCGGCCTACAATGAGCAGTTCTTC.

The V call is TRBV7-3, the J call TRBJ2-6, with a weak D call TRBD1 (6 bases). There are 17 residues in the CDR3. Germline V gene lookup returns CDR1 SGHTA and CDR2 FQGTGA. The V end was cut by 4 bases, the J end by 0 bases, with 13 bases between. The CDR3, as DNA: TGTGCCAGCAGCTCCCGGACAGACAACTCTGGGGCCAACGTCCTGACTTTC. This encodes CASSSRTDNSGANVLTF.

This clone was recorded only once. Different DNA sequences within this sample yield the same CDR3. This chain connects TRBV20-1 to TRBJ1-5; tentatively, D is TRBD1 (6 bases). The length of the CDR3 is 16 residues. Looked up from germline, CDR1 is DFQATT and CDR2 is SNEGSKA (reference sequence). Trimming took off 3 bases at V and 0 bases at J, with 15 bases between the two ends. The CDR3 spells CSASPSTGDSNQPQHF. In DNA form, the CDR3 reads TGCAGTGCTAGTCCTTCGACAGGCGATAGCAATCAGCCCCAGCATTTT.

The V call is TRBV6-2 or TRBV6-3, the J call TRBJ1-2, with D perhaps matching TRBD1 (5 bases). CDR1 is MNHEY and CDR2 is SVGEGT in the germline V gene. Trimming shortened V by 4 bases and J by 3 bases, and 9 bases separated the two germline ends. The CDR3 runs 13 residues. As DNA, the CDR3 is TGTGCCAGCAGTTCCCAGGGTGACTATGGCTACACCTTC. Translation gives CASSSQGDYGYTF.

The chain links TRBV6-5 to TRBJ1-2, with 8 bases lining up with TRBD1. CDR1 is MNHEY and CDR2 is SVGAGI in the germline V gene. CDR3 size: 13 residues. V dropped 4 bases and J dropped 3; count of bases not matched to a gene: 1. In nucleotides, the CDR3 is TGTGCCAGCAGTTCAGGGGGCGACTATGGCTACACCTTC. This codes for CASSSGGDYGYTF.

V usage is TRBV9 and J usage is TRBJ2-3; perhaps TRBD1 as D (5 bases). The CDR3 extends over 16 amino acids. In germline, CDR1 is SGDLS, CDR2 YYNGEE. V lost 2 bases and J 2 bases, leaving 15 bases between the germline ends. This chain's CDR3 is CASSVGPRTSTDTQYF. For the CDR3, the DNA is TGTGCCAGCAGCGTGGGGCCACGAACCTCCACAGATACGCAGTATTTT.

The chain employs TRBV30 and TRBJ2-3, with a weak D call TRBD2 (6 bases). The CDR3 is 15 amino acids. The V end lost 5 bases, the J end lost 4 bases, and 19 bases lay between the germline ends. Germline V lookup: CDR1 GTSNPN, CDR2 SVGIG (reference sequence). The CDR3 nucleotides are TGTGCCTGGGGCGATAGCGCGGGGACTCCAGATACGCAGTATTTT. Residues: CAWGDSAGTPDTQYF.

This clone has just a few counts. V is TRBV2 and J is TRBJ1-1; TRBD1 might be the D (5 bases). The CDR3 consists of 13 residues. V was pared by 7 bases and J by 0 bases, with 9 bases between. Germline CDR1 SNHLY, CDR2 FYNNEI. CDR3 protein: CASKVGVNTEAFF. Here the CDR3 DNA reads TGTGCCAGCAAGGTAGGGGTGAACACTGAAGCTTTCTTT.

J is TRBJ2-7 and V is TRBV9; 7 bases are a match to TRBD2. Germline CDR1 is SGDLS and CDR2 is YYNGEE. Trimming at V came to 3 bases and at J to 3 bases, leaving 6 bases not matched to a gene. There are 14 residues in the CDR3. CDR3 in DNA: TGTGCCAGCAGCGCGTCGGGAGGTAGCTACGAGCAGTACTTC. It encodes CASSASGGSYEQYF.

The chain combines TRBV28 with TRBJ1-2, with D possibly TRBD1 on 6 matching bases. This CDR3 spans 12 amino acids. Per germline, CDR1 MDHEN and CDR2 SYDVKM. Trimming left V 4 bases short and J 14 bases short, with 17 bases between. CDR3 sequence reads: CASSSYRVGKTF. The CDR3 nucleotides are TGTGCCAGCAGTTCGTACAGGGTTGGGAAAACCTTC.